This T cell receptor beta chain was identified in a study of blood T cell repertoires in COVID-19 (dated by TCRdb to 2018 to 2021). Study-level background: Collaborator samples came from the United States, Italy and Spain and covered acute and convalescent phases of COVID-19. The repertoires were made available in a free public database intended to serve as a resource for research on the immune response to SARS-CoV-2. The sample metadata nearly always contained a de-identified subject ID, COVID-19 status, age in years and sex. Deeply sampled blood TCRbeta repertoires from subjects exposed to, actively infected with, or recovered from COVID-19 were included in the dataset. Samples were obtained from the ongoing ImmuneRACE study (first 160 participants) and from 950 to 1,500 subjects provided by 6 global collaborators. HLA class I and class II types, where available, came from metadata supplied by the sample provider rather than from assay-based typing. The prospective study material was composed of cDNA or gDNA derived from T cells, B-cell-depleted T cells, or PBMCs. Results and caveats for the whole study, not just this receptor: How much clinical and demographic metadata was included differed by source and by participant, and the metadata was provided uncurated.

There are 16 amino acids in the CDR3, from cysteine to phenylalanine inclusive. Only the CDR3 region is kept as DNA, spanning 48 bases read in frame from base 1. According to the germline V gene, CDR1 reads MNHEY and CDR2 reads SVGEGT. V is cut by 6 bases and J by 6 bases, and the space between the germline ends is 24 bases. Whole blood was collected in K2EDTA tubes by collaborating institutions according to the institutions' own protocols. For TCRbeta analysis, collaborator samples were shipped as frozen whole blood, as isolated PBMCs, or as DNA extracted from either sample type. TCRbeta CDR3 regions were amplified from genomic DNA by means of the immunoSEQ Assay, a bias-controlled multiplex PCR. The published analysis was carried out like this. The number of nucleated cells in each sample was estimated by amplification of reference gene primers within the assay. To quantify the absolute abundance of each unique TCRbeta CDR3 rearrangement, sequence reads were collapsed and filtered. For each sample, productive Simpson clonality was calculated by taking the square root of Simpson's diversity index across productive rearrangements. TCRdb limited this immuneACCESS table to in-frame rearrangements with V and J called. A share of clones is missing; checked studies link under half to unresolved V genes, and the rest is unexplained. That table supplies the V and J calls and clone size; D and trimming were determined from the DNA. The sample includes tens of thousands of clones, with just over 90% observed a single time. 2% to 2.5% of the sample belongs to the ten largest clones.

In its sample, this clone was seen a few times. Its recognized antigen is unknown. Base qualities were left out, and no much larger clone turns up one base away. Sequencing input: peripheral blood. Recombination linked TRBV6-2 or TRBV6-3 to TRBJ2-7, and the D gene may be TRBD2, 6 bases matching. The sequence was collected from a man in his fifties or sixties with active COVID-19. The nucleotide sequence reads as follows: TGTGCCAGCAGCCCTCCCCGTGGAGGGGAGAACGCCGAGCAGTACTTC. Its protein reads: CASSPPRGGENAEQYF.